Presented here are 21 T cell receptor beta chains from one specimen sequenced in a study of PD-L1 blockade in urothelial cancer. Measured with immunoSEQ multiplex PCR; TCRdb has only the in-frame clones, and not every one. Of about 50,000 clones listed, about 86% are singletons. Indicated time point: pretreatment peripheral blood. Sequencing was performed on PBMCs, taken around atezolizumab (anti-PD-L1) treatment. Receptor source: a man in his sixties with urothelial cancer.

The CDR3 nucleotides read TGTGCCAGCAGCACAGACACTGGAAACACCATATATTTT. This translates into CASSTDTGNTIYF. The chain couples TRBV9 to TRBJ1-3; D is unresolved. The CDR3 is 13 residues long. The germline V gene has CDR1 SGDLS and CDR2 YYNGEE. V was trimmed by 4 bases and J by 2 bases, leaving 7 bases between them.

This clone was counted a single time. This chain connects TRBV30 to TRBJ1-1; 8 bases fit TRBD1. CDR3 size: 16 residues. CDR1 and CDR2 from the germline V gene are GTSNPN and SVGIG (reference sequence). V was clipped by 2 bases and J by 0 bases; unmatched bases: 8. The CDR3 bases are TGTGCCTGGAGTATGGACAGGGCGAAGATGAACACTGAAGCTTTCTTT. Protein sequence: CAWSMDRAKMNTEAFF.

This chain joins TRBV10-3 and TRBJ1-1; no definite D call. CDR1 and CDR2 from the germline V gene are ENHRY and SYGVKD. The CDR3 has 14 amino acids. The V end was cut by 6 bases, the J end by 3 bases, with 14 bases between. CDR3: CAIRAAGGHTEAFF. CDR3 nucleotide sequence: TGTGCCATCAGAGCGGCGGGTGGGCACACTGAAGCTTTCTTT.

The rearrangement links TRBV7-9 to TRBJ1-2; tentatively, D is TRBD1 (5 bases). The CDR3 has 13 amino acids. Deletions cut 0 bases from V and 8 bases from J, with 10 bases between. Germline loops: CDR1 SEHNR, CDR2 FQNEAQ (reference sequence). CDR3 region: CASSLAKGIGYTF. DNA of the CDR3: TGTGCCAGCAGCTTAGCAAAGGGGATCGGCTACACCTTC.

The chain combines TRBV10-3 with TRBJ2-1, with 8 bases aligning to TRBD2. Trimming took 4 bases from V and 10 from J; bases not matched to a gene: 9. CDR3 length equals 14 residues. Germline V gene lookup returns CDR1 ENHRY and CDR2 SYGVKD. This chain's CDR3 is CAISVLAVSSEQFF. In DNA form, the CDR3 reads TGTGCCATCAGTGTACTAGCGGTATCATCCGAGCAGTTCTTC.

This chain joins TRBV5-5 and TRBJ1-1; TRBD1 is a possible D gene (5 bases). The CDR3 spans 14 residues. V dropped 1 base and J dropped 8 bases, with 15 bases sitting between them. Germline loops: CDR1 SGHKS, CDR2 YYEKEE (reference sequence). The CDR3 protein is CASSLSRGSLEAFF. The DNA for the CDR3 is TGTGCCAGCAGCTTGTCAAGGGGCAGCCTCGAAGCTTTCTTT.

V and J are TRBV18 and TRBJ1-5, with a possible D match to TRBD1 (6 bases). The germline V and J ends were trimmed by 2 bases and 7 bases, with 12 bases remaining between them. Germline CDR1 KGHSH, CDR2 LQKENI. The CDR3 extends over 14 amino acids. CDR3 bases: TGTGCCAGCTCACCAGATTCAGGGACACAGCCCCAGCATTTT. This encodes CASSPDSGTQPQHF.

This chain links TRBV5-1 with TRBJ1-1, with 7 bases identical to TRBD1. Germline CDR1 is SGHRS and CDR2 is YFSETQ. This CDR3 has 14 residues. Trimming cost V 0 bases and J 3 bases; bases outside gene matches: 2. CDR3 nucleotides: TGCGCCAGCAGCTTGGCCACAGGGGACACTGAAGCTTTCTTT. It codes for CASSLATGDTEAFF.

V usage is TRBV6-1 and J usage is TRBJ2-3; a weak D match, TRBD2 (5 bases). Per the germline V gene, CDR1 is MNHNS and CDR2 is SASEGT. The V gene lost 4 bases and the J gene lost 1 base, with 15 bases spanning the gap. The CDR3 is 16 amino acids. Here the CDR3 DNA reads TGTGCCAGCAGTGCTACTAGTGCTGGGGGCACAGATACGCAGTATTTT. Translated: CASSATSAGGTDTQYF.

J is TRBJ2-7 and V is TRBV14; D possibly corresponds to TRBD2 (6 bases). The germline V gene encodes CDR1 SGHDN and CDR2 FVKESK. Trimming shortened V by 2 bases and J by 0 bases, and 14 bases separated the two germline ends. This CDR3 spans 16 amino acids. Written as DNA, the CDR3 is TGTGCCAGCAGCCAACGAGGAGGGCCCCTCTCCTACGAGCAGTACTTC. Translating it yields CASSQRGGPLSYEQYF.

The genes are TRBV19 and TRBJ2-5; D uncertain. The CDR3 length is 13 residues. Germline V gene data show CDR1 as LNHDA and CDR2 as SQIVND (reference sequence). V lost 5 bases and J lost 5, with 12 bases in between. The CDR3 is CASSPVSWETQYF. The DNA of the CDR3 is TGTGCCAGTAGTCCAGTCAGTTGGGAGACCCAGTACTTC.

As DNA, the CDR3 is TGCAGCGTCCTCTCGGGACAGACGAACACCGGGGAGCTGTTTTTT. Its translation: CSVLSGQTNTGELFF. The rearrangement joins TRBV29-1 to TRBJ2-2; 7 nucleotides match TRBD1. With V trimmed by 6 bases and J by 0 bases, 7 bases remained unmatched. CDR1 is SQVTM, CDR2 ANQGSEA, per germline. The CDR3 consists of 15 residues.

This chain joins TRBV7-2 and TRBJ2-5, with 7 bases identical to TRBD2. This CDR3 comprises 13 residues. Germline V CDR1 and CDR2: SGHTA, FQGNSA. V gave up 5 bases and J gave up 1 base; unmatched junction bases: 1. CDR3: CASSPSGQETQYF. CDR3 sequence (DNA): TGTGCCAGCAGCCCTAGCGGCCAAGAGACCCAGTACTTC. Looking up the rest from reference TRBV7-2 and TRBJ2-5 gives the full variable domain: GAGVSQSPSNKVTEKGKDVELRCDPISGHTALYWYRQSLGQGLEFLIYFQGNSAPDKSGLPSDRFSAERTGGSVSTLTIQRTQQEDSAVYLCASSPSGQETQYFGPGTRLLVL.

This chain links TRBV4-2 with TRBJ2-2, with 7 bases matching TRBD2. CDR3 length equals 16 residues. The J segment lost 4 bases and the V segment lost 4 bases, leaving 9 bases of the junction unmatched. CDR1 is LGHNA and CDR2 is YNFKEQ in the germline V gene. As DNA, the CDR3 is TGTGCCAGCAGCCCCTCGGGCGGGGGAATCACCGGGGAGCTGTTTTTT. Residues: CASSPSGGGITGELFF.

This rearrangement joins TRBV30 to TRBJ2-2, with 12 positions matching TRBD2. The CDR3 is 15 amino acids. The V and J ends lost 3 bases and 5 bases, in that order; junction bases with no gene match: 4. The germline V gene encodes CDR1 GTSNPN and CDR2 SVGIG (reference sequence). The DNA of the CDR3 is TGTGCCTGGAGGCTAGCGGGGGGGAGAACCGGGGAGCTGTTTTTT. Protein sequence: CAWRLAGGRTGELFF.

The J gene is TRBJ1-5, the V gene TRBV6-1, with a possible D match to TRBD1 (5 bases). Per the germline V gene, CDR1 is MNHNS and CDR2 is SASEGT. Trimming shortened V by 2 bases and J by 5 bases, and 13 bases separated the two germline ends. This CDR3 spans 15 amino acids. The DNA of the CDR3 is TGTGCCAGCAGTGAATACGGGCAGGGCCATCAGCCCCAGCATTTT. As protein: CASSEYGQGHQPQHF.

This clone appeared once. This chain joins TRBV9 and TRBJ2-3; 10 nucleotides match TRBD2. The V gene's germline CDR1 is SGDLS and CDR2 YYNGEE. This CDR3 contains 16 residues. Trimming took 3 bases from V and 0 from J; bases not matched to a gene: 4. The CDR3 DNA sequence: TGTGCCAGCAGCGGCCCTAGCGGGGGAAGCACAGATACGCAGTATTTT. Protein: CASSGPSGGSTDTQYF.

The chain combines TRBV5-1 with TRBJ2-7, with TRBD1 as a possible D gene (6 bases). V lost 4 bases, J lost 6 bases, and 11 bases lay in between. This CDR3 has 12 residues. CDR1 and CDR2 (germline): SGHRS, YFSETQ. CDR3 DNA sequence: TGCGCCAGCAGCAGGCAGGGGATCGAGCAGTACTTC. Translation gives CASSRQGIEQYF. Variable domain in full (rest from reference TRBV5-1 and TRBJ2-7): KAGVTQTPRYLIKTRGQQVTLSCSPISGHRSVSWYQQTPGQGLQFLFEYFSETQRNKGNFPGRFSGRQFSNSRSEMNVSTLELGDSALYLCASSRQGIEQYFGPGTRLTVT.

V usage is TRBV5-1 and J usage is TRBJ1-1; the match to TRBD1 covers 9 bases. The J segment lost 1 base and the V segment lost 5 bases, leaving 6 bases of the junction unmatched. CDR1 and CDR2 from the germline V gene are SGHRS and YFSETQ. The CDR3 contains 15 residues. CDR3 in amino acids: CASRPPGQGNTEAFF. CDR3 DNA: TGCGCCAGCAGACCTCCGGGACAGGGGAACACTGAAGCTTTCTTT.

J is TRBJ2-5 and V is TRBV4-2; 13 bases fit TRBD2. The CDR3 spans 19 residues. The V gene's germline CDR1 is LGHNA and CDR2 YNFKEQ. Trimming removed 0 bases from V and 2 bases from J; junction bases left unmatched: 9. The CDR3 here is CASSQDGLAGATIQETQYF. The CDR3 coding sequence is TGTGCCAGCAGCCAAGATGGACTAGCGGGGGCCACCATTCAAGAGACCCAGTACTTC.

Only a few counts were recorded for this clone. CDR3 nucleotide sequence: TGTGCCAGTAGTATGACAGGGGAGTCCTACGAGCAGTACTTC. This encodes CASSMTGESYEQYF. The rearrangement joins TRBV19 to TRBJ2-7; TRBD1 matches at 8 bases. The ends lost 3 bases at V and 1 base at J; junction bases unmatched: 2. Per germline, CDR1 LNHDA and CDR2 SQIVND (reference sequence). The CDR3 covers 14 residues.